The subject of this entry is one T cell receptor (beta chain). Germline V gives CDR1 SNHLY, CDR2 FYNNEI. Trimming removed 7 bases from V and 6 bases from J, with 12 bases in between. CDR3 size: 13 residues. The data are from a study of blood T cell repertoires in COVID-19. Study as a whole: Samples came from the United States, Italy and Spain, spanning acute and convalescent COVID-19.

This table comes from immunoSEQ multiplex PCR, and its TCRdb copy is limited to in-frame clones, with some not included. The sample records some 190,000 clones, 82% being singletons. Seattle's enrolled individuals joined amid active infection and were then monitored longitudinally. What was sequenced was peripheral blood. The receptor's source is a woman between 55 and 75 years old with COVID-19, enrolled during active disease. The chain links TRBV2 to TRBJ1-4, with D perhaps matching TRBD1 (5 bases). CDR3 protein: CASIGAGYEKLFF. CDR3 DNA sequence: TGTGCCAGCATTGGGGCAGGGTATGAAAAACTGTTTTTT.